The clone carrying this T cell receptor (beta chain) was seen only a few times. This entry comes from a study of blood T cell repertoires in COVID-19. Overall study context: Samples taken during acute and convalescent COVID-19 were collected in the United States, Italy and Spain. T cells, B-cell-depleted T cells, or PBMCs provided the cDNA or gDNA that served as material.

Assay used: immunoSEQ multiplex PCR; TCRdb lists only in-frame clones, some missing. In the table there are roughly 250,000 clones, around 90% of which are singletons. Participants, about 18 to 90 years old, spanned 25 or so US areas. Cohort assignment relied on participant-reported clinical history. Germline CDR1 reads LNHDA; CDR2 reads SQIVND (reference sequence). V shed 4 bases and J 5 bases; nucleotides not matched to a gene: 8. The CDR3 extends over 14 amino acids. The TCR comes from a woman between 25 and 40 years old with acute COVID-19. The sample was PBMCs or T cells enriched from blood (not recorded which). The V gene is TRBV19, the J gene TRBJ2-7; 7 nucleotides line up with TRBD1. CDR3 DNA: TGTGCCAGTAGTAAAACAGGGGTTTGGGACGAGCAGTACTTC. This translates into CASSKTGVWDEQYF.